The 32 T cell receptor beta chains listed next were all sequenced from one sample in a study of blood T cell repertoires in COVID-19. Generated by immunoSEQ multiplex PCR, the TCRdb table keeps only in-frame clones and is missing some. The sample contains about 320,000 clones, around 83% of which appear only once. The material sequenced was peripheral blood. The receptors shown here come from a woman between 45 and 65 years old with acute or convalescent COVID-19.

CDR3 in DNA: TGTGCCAGTAGTCTTAGACAGGGTGTCGAGCAGTACTTC. It translates to CASSLRQGVEQYF. The chain has TRBV19 and TRBJ2-7; 7 nucleotides match TRBD1. The CDR3 totals 13 residues. Germline V lookup: CDR1 LNHDA, CDR2 SQIVND (reference sequence). V shed 5 bases and J 6 bases; nucleotides not matched to a gene: 7.

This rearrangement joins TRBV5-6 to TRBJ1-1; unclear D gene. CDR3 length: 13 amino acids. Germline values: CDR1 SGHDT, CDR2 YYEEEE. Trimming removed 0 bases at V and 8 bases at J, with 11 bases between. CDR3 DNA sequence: TGTGCCAGCAGCTTGGTTGGGCCAGCCGAAGCTTTCTTT. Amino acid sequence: CASSLVGPAEAFF.

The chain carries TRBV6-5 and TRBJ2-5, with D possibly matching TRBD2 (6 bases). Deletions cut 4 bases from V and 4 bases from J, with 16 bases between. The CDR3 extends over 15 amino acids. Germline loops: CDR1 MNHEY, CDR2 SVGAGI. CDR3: CASSLGEDRGETQYF. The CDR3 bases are TGTGCCAGCAGTTTGGGGGAGGACCGAGGAGAGACCCAGTACTTC.

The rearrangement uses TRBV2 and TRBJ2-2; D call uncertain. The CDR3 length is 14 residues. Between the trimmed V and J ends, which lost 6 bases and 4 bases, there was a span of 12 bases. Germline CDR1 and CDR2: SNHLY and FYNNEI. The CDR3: CASRTDQPTGELFF. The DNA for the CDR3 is TGTGCCAGCAGGACTGACCAGCCCACCGGGGAGCTGTTTTTT. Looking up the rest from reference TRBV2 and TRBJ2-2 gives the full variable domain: EPEVTQTPSHQVTQMGQEVILRCVPISNHLYFYWYRQILGQKVEFLVSFYNNEISEKSEIFDDQFSVERPDGSNFTLKIRSTKLEDSAMYFCASRTDQPTGELFFGEGSRLTVL.

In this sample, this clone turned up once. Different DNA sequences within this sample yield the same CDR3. The chain's CDR3 is CASSLAAAGGETQYF. The CDR3 coding sequence is TGCGCCAGCAGCTTGGCCGCGGCGGGTGGGGAGACCCAGTACTTC. The gene calls are TRBV5-1 and TRBJ2-5, with D possibly matching TRBD2 (5 bases). The V gene lost 0 bases and the J gene lost 5 bases, with 14 bases spanning the gap. The germline gives CDR1 SGHRS, CDR2 YFSETQ. The length of the CDR3 is 15 residues.

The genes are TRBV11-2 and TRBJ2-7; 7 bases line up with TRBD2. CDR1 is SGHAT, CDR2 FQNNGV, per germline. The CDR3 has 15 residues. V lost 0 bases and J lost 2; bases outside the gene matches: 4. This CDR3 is CASSLERGEAYEQYF. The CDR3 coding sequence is TGTGCCAGCAGCTTAGAACGGGGGGAGGCCTACGAGCAGTACTTC.

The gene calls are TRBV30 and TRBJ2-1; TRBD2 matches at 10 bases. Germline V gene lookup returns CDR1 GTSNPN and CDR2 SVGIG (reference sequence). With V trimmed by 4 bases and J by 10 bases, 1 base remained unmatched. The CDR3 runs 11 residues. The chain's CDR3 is CAWKGLAEQFF. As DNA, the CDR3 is TGTGCCTGGAAGGGACTAGCGGAGCAGTTCTTC. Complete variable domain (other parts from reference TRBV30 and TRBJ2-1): SQTIHQWPATLVQPVGSPLSLECTVEGTSNPNLYWYRQAAGRGLQLLFYSVGIGQISSEVPQNLSASRPQDRQFILSSKKLLLSDSGFYLCAWKGLAEQFFGPGTRLTVL.

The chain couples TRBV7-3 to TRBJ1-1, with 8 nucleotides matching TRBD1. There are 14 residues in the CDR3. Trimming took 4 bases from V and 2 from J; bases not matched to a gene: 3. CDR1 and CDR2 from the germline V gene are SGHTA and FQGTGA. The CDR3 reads CASSSQGANTEAFF. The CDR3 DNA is TGTGCCAGCAGCTCTCAGGGGGCTAACACTGAAGCTTTCTTT.

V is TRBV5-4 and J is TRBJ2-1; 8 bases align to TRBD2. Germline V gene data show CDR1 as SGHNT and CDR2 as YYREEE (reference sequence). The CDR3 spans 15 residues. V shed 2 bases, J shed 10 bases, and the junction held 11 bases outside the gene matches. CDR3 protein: CASSFTGGADDEQFF. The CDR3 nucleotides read TGTGCCAGCAGCTTTACCGGGGGGGCCGATGACGAGCAGTTCTTC.

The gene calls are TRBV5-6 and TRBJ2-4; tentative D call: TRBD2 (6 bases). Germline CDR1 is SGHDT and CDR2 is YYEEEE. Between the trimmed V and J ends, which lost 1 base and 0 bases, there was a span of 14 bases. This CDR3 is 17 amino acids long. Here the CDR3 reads CASSLTVGGIAKNIQYF. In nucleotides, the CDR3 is TGTGCCAGCAGCTTGACAGTCGGGGGAATAGCCAAAAACATTCAGTACTTC.

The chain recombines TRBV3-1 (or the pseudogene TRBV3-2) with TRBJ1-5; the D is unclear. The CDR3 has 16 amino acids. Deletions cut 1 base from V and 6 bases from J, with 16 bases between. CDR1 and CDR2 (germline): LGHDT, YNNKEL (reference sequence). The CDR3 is CASSQGTASAIQPQHF. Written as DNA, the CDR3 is TGTGCCAGCAGCCAAGGCACGGCCAGCGCGATTCAGCCCCAGCATTTT.

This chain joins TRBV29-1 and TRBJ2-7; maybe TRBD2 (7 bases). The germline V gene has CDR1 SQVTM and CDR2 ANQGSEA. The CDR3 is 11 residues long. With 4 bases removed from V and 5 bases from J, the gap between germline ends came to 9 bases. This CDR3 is CSVGGGHEQYF. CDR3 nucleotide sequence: TGCAGCGTTGGGGGGGGCCACGAGCAGTACTTC.

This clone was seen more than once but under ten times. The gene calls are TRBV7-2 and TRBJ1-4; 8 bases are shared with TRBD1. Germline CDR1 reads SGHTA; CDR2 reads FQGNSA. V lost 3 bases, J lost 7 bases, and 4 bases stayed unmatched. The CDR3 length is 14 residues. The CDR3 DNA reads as TGTGCCAGCAGCTTCTATACAGGGGGTGAAAAACTGTTTTTT. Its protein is CASSFYTGGEKLFF.

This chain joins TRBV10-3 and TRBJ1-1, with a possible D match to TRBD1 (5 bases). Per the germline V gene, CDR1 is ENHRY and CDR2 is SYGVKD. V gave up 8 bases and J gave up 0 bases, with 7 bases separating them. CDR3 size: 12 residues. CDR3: CAIGQMNTEAFF. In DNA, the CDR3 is TGTGCCATCGGACAAATGAACACTGAAGCTTTCTTT.

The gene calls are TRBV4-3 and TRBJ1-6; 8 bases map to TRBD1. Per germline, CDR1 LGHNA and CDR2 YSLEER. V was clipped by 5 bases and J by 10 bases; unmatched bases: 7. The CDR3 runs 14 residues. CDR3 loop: CASSSDRGSSPLHF. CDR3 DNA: TGCGCCAGCAGCTCAGACAGGGGAAGCTCACCCCTCCACTTT.

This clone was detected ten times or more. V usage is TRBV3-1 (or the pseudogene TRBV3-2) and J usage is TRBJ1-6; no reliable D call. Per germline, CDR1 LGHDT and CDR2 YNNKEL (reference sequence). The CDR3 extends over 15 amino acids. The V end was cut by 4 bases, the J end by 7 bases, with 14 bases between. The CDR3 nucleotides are TGTGCCAGCAGCCGGGAGACTCCGAGGAATTCACCCCTCCACTTT. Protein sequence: CASSRETPRNSPLHF.

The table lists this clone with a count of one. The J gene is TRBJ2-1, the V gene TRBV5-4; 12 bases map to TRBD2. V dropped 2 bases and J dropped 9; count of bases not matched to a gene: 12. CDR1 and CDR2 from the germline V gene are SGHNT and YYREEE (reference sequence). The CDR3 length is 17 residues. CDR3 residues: CASSFKFGLAGMGEQFF. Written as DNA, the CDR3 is TGTGCCAGCAGCTTTAAATTCGGACTAGCGGGGATGGGTGAGCAGTTCTTC.

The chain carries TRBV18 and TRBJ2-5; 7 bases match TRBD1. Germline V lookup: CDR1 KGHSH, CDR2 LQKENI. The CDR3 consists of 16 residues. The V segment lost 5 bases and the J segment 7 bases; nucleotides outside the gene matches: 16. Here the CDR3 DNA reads TGTGCCAGCTCAATCACAGGGGAGTCCCCGATGGGGACCCAGTACTTC. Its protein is CASSITGESPMGTQYF.

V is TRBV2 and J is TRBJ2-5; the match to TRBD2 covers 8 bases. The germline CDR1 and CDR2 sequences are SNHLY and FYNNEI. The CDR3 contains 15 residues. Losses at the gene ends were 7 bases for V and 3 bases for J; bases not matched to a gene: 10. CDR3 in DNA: TGTGCCAGCACCGTCGCGGGGGGTTCAGAAGAGACCCAGTACTTC. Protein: CASTVAGGSEETQYF.

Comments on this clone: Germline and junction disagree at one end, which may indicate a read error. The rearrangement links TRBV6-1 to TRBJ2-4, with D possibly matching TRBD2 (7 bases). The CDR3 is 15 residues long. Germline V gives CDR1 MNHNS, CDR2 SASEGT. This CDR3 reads CASREGGVAKNIQYF. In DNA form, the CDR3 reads TGTGCCAGCCGTGAAGGGGGGGTAGCCAAAAACATTCAGTACTTC.

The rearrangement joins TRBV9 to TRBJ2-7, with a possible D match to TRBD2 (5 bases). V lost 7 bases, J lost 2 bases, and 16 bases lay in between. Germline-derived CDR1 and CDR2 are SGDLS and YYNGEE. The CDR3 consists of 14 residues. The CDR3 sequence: CASGGEGFTYEQYF. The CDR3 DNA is TGTGCCAGCGGAGGAGAGGGCTTTACCTACGAGCAGTACTTC.

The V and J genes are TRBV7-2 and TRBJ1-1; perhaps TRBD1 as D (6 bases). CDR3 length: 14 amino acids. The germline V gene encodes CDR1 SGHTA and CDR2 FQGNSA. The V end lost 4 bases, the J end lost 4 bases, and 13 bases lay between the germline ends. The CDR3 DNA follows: TGTGCCAGCAGCTCCCAGGGGTTTGGCACTGAAGCTTTCTTT. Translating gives CASSSQGFGTEAFF. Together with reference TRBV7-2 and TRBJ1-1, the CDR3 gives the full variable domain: GAGVSQSPSNKVTEKGKDVELRCDPISGHTALYWYRQSLGQGLEFLIYFQGNSAPDKSGLPSDRFSAERTGGSVSTLTIQRTQQEDSAVYLCASSSQGFGTEAFFGQGTRLTVV.

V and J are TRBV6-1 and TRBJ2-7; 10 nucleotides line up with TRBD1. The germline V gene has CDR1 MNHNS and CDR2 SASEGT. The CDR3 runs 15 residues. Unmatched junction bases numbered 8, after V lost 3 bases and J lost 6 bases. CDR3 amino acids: CASSDRQGASGEQYF. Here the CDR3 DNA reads TGTGCCAGCAGTGATAGACAGGGGGCTAGCGGCGAGCAGTACTTC.

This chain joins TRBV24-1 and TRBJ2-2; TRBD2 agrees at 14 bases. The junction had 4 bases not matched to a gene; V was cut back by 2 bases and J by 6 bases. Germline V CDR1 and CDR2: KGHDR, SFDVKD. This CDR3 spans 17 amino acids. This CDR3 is CATSDSTSGGASGELFF. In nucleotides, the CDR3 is TGTGCCACCAGTGATTCGACTAGCGGGGGGGCATCCGGGGAGCTGTTTTTT.

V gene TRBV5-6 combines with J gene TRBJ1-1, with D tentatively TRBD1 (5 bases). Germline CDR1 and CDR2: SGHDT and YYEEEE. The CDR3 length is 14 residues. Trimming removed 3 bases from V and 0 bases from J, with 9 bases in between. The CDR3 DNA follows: TGTGCCAGCAGCTATGGACACCTGAACACTGAAGCTTTCTTT. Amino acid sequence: CASSYGHLNTEAFF.

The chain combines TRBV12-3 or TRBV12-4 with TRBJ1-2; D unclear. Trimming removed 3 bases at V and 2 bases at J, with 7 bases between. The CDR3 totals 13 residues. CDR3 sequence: CASSLTRNYGYTF. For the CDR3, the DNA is TGTGCCAGCAGTTTGACACGGAACTATGGCTACACCTTC.

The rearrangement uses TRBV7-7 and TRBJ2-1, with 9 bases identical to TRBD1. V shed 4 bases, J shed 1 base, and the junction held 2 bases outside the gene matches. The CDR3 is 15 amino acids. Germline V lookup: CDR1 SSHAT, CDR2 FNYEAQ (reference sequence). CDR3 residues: CASSSGQGSYNEQFF. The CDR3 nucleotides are TGTGCCAGCAGCTCGGGACAGGGTTCCTACAATGAGCAGTTCTTC. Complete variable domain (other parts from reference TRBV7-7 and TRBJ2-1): GAGVSQSPRYKVTKRGQDVTLRCDPISSHATLYWYQQALGQGPEFLTYFNYEAQPDKSGLPSDRFSAERPEGSISTLTIQRTEQRDSAMYRCASSSGQGSYNEQFFGPGTRLTVL.

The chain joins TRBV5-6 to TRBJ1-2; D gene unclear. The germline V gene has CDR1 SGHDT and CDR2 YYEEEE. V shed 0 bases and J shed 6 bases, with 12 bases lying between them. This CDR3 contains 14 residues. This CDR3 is CASSLELRGDGYTF. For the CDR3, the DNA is TGTGCCAGCAGCTTGGAGTTGAGAGGAGATGGCTACACCTTC. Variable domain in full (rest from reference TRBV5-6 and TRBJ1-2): DAGVTQSPTHLIKTRGQQVTLRCSPKSGHDTVSWYQQALGQGPQFIFQYYEEEERQRGNFPDRFSGHQFPNYSSELNVNALLLGDSALYLCASSLELRGDGYTFGSGTRLTVV.

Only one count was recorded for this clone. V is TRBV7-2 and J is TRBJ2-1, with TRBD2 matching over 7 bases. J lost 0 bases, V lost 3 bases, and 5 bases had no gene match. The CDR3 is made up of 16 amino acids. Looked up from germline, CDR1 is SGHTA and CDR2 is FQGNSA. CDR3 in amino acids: CASSFELAHSYNEQFF. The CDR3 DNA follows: TGTGCCAGCAGCTTTGAACTAGCGCACTCCTACAATGAGCAGTTCTTC.

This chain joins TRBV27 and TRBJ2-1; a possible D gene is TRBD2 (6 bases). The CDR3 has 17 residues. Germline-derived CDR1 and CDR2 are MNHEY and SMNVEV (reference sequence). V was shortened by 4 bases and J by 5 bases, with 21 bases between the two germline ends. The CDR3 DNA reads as TGTGCCAGCAGTTCCTCCCTGGGGAGGAAGGTACACAATGAGCAGTTCTTC. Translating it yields CASSSSLGRKVHNEQFF.

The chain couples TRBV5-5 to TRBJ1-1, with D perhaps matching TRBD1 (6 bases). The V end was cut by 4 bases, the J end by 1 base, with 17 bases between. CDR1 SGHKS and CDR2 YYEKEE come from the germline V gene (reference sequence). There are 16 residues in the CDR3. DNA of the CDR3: TGTGCCAGCAGCCCCCTGGGGGGGCGGGGGAACACTGAAGCTTTCTTT. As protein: CASSPLGGRGNTEAFF.

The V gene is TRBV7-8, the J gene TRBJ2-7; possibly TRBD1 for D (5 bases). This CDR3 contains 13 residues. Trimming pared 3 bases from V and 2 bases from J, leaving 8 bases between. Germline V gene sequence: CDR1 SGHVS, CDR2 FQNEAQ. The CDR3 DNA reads TGTGCCAGCAGCTTCAGGGCAACCTACGAGCAGTACGTC. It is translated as CASSFRATYEQYV.